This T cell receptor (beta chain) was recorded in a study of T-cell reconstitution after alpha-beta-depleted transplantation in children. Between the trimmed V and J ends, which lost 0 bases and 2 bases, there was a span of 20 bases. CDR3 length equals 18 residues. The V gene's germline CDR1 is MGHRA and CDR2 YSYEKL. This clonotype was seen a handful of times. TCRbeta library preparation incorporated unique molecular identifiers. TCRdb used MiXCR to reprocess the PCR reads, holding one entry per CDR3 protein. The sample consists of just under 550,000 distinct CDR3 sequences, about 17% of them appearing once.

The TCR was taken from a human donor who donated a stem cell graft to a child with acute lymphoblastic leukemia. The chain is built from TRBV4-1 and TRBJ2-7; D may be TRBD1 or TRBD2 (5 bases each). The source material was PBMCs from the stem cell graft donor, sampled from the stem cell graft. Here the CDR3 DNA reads TGCGCCAGCAGCCAAGATGGGCCCGGGACGGCTCCGCCCTACGAGCAGTACTTC. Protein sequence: CASSQDGPGTAPPYEQYF.